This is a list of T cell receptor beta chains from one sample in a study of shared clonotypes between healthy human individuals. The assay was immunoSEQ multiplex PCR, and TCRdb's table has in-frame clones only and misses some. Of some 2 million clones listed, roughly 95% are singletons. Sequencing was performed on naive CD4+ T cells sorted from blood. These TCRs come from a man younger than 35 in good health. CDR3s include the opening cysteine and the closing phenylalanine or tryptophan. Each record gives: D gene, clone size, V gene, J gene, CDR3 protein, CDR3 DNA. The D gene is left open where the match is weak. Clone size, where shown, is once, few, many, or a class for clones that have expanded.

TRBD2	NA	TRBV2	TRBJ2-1	CASSERAGGSGEQFF	TGTGCCAGCAGTGAAAGAGCGGGGGGGTCGGGTGAGCAGTTCTTC
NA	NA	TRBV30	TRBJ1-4	CAWREIQGYSGKLFF	TGTGCCTGGAGGGAAATACAGGGCTATAGTGGGAAACTGTTTTTT
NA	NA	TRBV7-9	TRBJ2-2	CASSLATRGTGELFF	TGTGCCAGCAGCTTAGCGACTAGAGGTACCGGGGAGCTGTTTTTT
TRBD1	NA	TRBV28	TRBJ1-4	CASSLGQGVEKLFF	TGTGCCAGCAGTTTGGGGCAGGGGGTTGAAAAACTGTTTTTT
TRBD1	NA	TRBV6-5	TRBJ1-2	CASRPPGQGYGYTF	TGTGCCAGCAGGCCCCCGGGACAGGGCTATGGCTACACCTTC
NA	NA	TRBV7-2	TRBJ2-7	CASSLWDGGYEQYF	TGTGCCAGCAGCTTATGGGACGGGGGTTACGAGCAGTACTTC
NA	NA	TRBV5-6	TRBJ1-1	CASSLPSTNTEAFF	TGTGCCAGCAGCTTGCCTTCCACGAACACTGAAGCTTTCTTT
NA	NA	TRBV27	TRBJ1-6	CASSPQGNSPLHF	TGTGCCAGCAGCCCCCAGGGTAATTCACCCCTCCACTTT
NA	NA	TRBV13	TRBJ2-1	CASSLVGGLNEQFF	TGTGCCAGCAGCTTAGTGGGCGGGCTCAATGAGCAGTTCTTC
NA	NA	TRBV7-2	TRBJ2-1	CASSLNAGPNEQFF	TGTGCCAGCAGCTTAAACGCGGGGCCCAATGAGCAGTTCTTC
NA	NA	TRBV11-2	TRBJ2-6	CASSFGTLGANVLTF	TGTGCCAGCAGCTTCGGGACTTTAGGGGCCAACGTCCTGACTTTC
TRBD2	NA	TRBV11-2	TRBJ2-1	CASSLGGTSGGKEQFF	TGTGCCAGCAGCTTAGGAGGGACTAGCGGGGGAAAGGAGCAGTTCTTC
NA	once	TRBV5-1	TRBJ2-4	CASGRDGKNIQYF	TGCGCCAGCGGCCGGGACGGGAAAAACATTCAGTACTTC
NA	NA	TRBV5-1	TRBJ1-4	CASRTGRVNEKLFF	TGCGCCAGCAGAACGGGACGGGTAAATGAAAAACTGTTTTTT
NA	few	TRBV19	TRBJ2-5	CASSITPTGFQETQYF	TGTGCCAGTAGTATAACCCCGACAGGCTTCCAAGAGACCCAGTACTTC
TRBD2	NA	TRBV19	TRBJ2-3	CATRLAGTDTQYF	TGTGCCACCAGACTAGCGGGAACCGATACGCAGTATTTT
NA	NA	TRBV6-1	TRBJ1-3	CASSEDLGKIAGNTIYF	TGTGCCAGCAGTGAAGATCTGGGGAAGATTGCTGGAAACACCATATATTTT
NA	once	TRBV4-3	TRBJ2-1	CASSQERQGPYNEQFF	TGCGCCAGCAGCCAAGAGAGGCAGGGACCATACAATGAGCAGTTCTTC
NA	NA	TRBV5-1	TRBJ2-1	CASSLAEGLVNEQFF	TGCGCCAGCAGCTTGGCCGAGGGCCTGGTGAATGAGCAGTTCTTC
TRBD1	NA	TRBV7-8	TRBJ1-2	CASSLNFRDSYGYTF	TGTGCCAGCAGCCTCAATTTCCGGGACAGCTATGGCTACACCTTC
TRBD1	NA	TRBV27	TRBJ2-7	CASSLSSGTATYEQYF	TGTGCCAGCAGTTTATCGTCAGGGACAGCTACCTACGAGCAGTACTTC
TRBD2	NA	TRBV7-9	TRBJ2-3	CASSSRLAKSTDTQYF	TGTGCCAGCAGCTCCAGACTAGCGAAGAGCACAGATACGCAGTATTTT
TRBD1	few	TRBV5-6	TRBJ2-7	CASSLGDRGGEQYF	TGTGCCAGCAGCTTGGGCGACAGGGGTGGGGAGCAGTACTTC
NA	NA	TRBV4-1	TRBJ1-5	CASSQDWIGTLGNQPQHF	TGCGCCAGCAGCCAAGATTGGATTGGAACGTTGGGCAATCAGCCCCAGCATTTT
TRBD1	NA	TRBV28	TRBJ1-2	CASSSPGQILSYGYTF	TGTGCCAGCAGCTCCCCGGGACAGATTCTTTCCTATGGCTACACCTTC
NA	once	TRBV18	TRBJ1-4	CASSSPTEKLFF	TGTGCCAGCTCATCTCCGACTGAAAAACTGTTTTTT
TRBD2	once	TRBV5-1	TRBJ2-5	CASSRTSGKETQYF	TGCGCCAGCAGCAGGACTAGCGGGAAAGAGACCCAGTACTTC
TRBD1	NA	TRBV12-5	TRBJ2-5	CASGQKRTGVQETQYF	TGTGCTAGTGGCCAAAAACGTACAGGGGTCCAAGAGACCCAGTACTTC
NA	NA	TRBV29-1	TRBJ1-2	CSGATEDYGYTF	TGCAGCGGTGCGACAGAAGACTATGGCTACACCTTC
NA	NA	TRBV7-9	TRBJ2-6	CASGTGTFSPGANVLTF	TGTGCCAGCGGAACAGGGACGTTCAGTCCTGGGGCCAACGTCCTGACTTTC
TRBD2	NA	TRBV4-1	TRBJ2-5	CASSQYSGSNQETQYF	TGCGCCAGCAGCCAGTATAGCGGGTCGAACCAAGAGACCCAGTACTTC
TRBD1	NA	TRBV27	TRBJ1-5	CASSPSPPGDRVNQPQHF	TGTGCCAGCAGTCCCTCCCCCCCGGGGGACAGGGTTAATCAGCCCCAGCATTTT
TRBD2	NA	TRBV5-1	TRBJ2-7	CASSLLSGSPEQYF	TGCGCCAGCAGCTTGCTTAGCGGGAGTCCCGAGCAGTACTTC
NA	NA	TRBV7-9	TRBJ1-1	CASSHSTEAFF	TGTGCCAGCAGCCACTCCACTGAAGCTTTCTTT
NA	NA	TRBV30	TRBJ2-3	CAWSVGGKVDTQYF	TGTGCCTGGAGTGTCGGCGGGAAGGTGGATACGCAGTATTTT
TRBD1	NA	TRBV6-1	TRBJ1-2	CASTLTGGNYGYTF	TGTGCCAGCACCTTAACAGGGGGAAATTATGGCTACACCTTC
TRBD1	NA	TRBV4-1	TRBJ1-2	CASSPGGGYTF	TGCGCCAGCAGCCCAGGGGGTGGCTACACCTTC
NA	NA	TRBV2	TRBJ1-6	CASRSPRDNSPLHF	TGTGCCAGCAGAAGTCCCCGTGATAATTCACCCCTCCACTTT
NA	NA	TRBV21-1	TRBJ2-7	CASSKLASEQYF	TGTGCCAGCAGCAAACTAGCGAGCGAGCAGTACTTC
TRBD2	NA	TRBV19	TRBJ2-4	CASSIEPSGELIQYF	TGTGCCAGTAGTATAGAGCCTAGCGGGGAGCTCATTCAGTACTTC